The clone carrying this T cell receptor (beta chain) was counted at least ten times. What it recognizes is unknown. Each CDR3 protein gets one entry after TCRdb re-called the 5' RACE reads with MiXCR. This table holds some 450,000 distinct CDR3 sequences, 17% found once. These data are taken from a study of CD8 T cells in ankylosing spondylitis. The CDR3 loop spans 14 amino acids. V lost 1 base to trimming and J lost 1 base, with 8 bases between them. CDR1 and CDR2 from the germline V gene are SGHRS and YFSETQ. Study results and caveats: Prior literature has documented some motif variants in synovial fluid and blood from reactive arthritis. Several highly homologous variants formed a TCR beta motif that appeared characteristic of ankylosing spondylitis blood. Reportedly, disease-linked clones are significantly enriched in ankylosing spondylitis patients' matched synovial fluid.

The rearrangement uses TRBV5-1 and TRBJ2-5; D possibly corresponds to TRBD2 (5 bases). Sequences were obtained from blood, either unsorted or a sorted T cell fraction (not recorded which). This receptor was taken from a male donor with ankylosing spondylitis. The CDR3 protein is CASSLRGIQETQYF. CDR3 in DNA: TGCGCCAGCAGCTTGAGAGGGATCCAAGAGACCCAGTACTTC.